These T cell receptor beta chains were read from a single sample in a study of CD8 T cells in ankylosing spondylitis. MiXCR, applied by TCRdb to the 5' RACE reads, yields one record per CDR3 protein. The data hold 150,000 or so distinct CDR3 sequences, with roughly 10% observed a single time. The specimen sequenced was blood, either unsorted or a sorted T cell fraction (not recorded which). Receptor source: a female donor with ankylosing spondylitis or in good health (not recorded which). The CDR3 runs from the conserved cysteine through the conserved F or W. A D gene is named only where the DNA matches it firmly. Clone sizes are given selectively: once, few, many, or a class where the clone is expanded.

D gene,V gene,clone size,J gene,CDR3 DNA,CDR3 protein
NA,TRBV5-1,NA,TRBJ2-7,TGCGCCAGCAGCTTTGGAAGAAACGAGCAGTACTTC,CASSFGRNEQYF
NA,TRBV5-1,NA,TRBJ2-1,TGCGCCAGCAGCCTTGTTGGTAGACCCTCCTACAATGAGCAGTTCTTC,CASSLVGRPSYNEQFF
TRBD2,TRBV30,few,TRBJ2-7,TGTGCCTGGAGTGAAGCGGGGGGTTCCTACGAGCAGTACTTC,CAWSEAGGSYEQYF
NA,TRBV3-1,few,TRBJ1-3,TGTGCCAGCAGCGGAGAGGGTTACTCTGGAAACACCATATATTTT,CASSGEGYSGNTIYF
TRBD1,TRBV30,NA,TRBJ2-7,TGTGCCTGGGGGACAGTACCCTACGAGCAGTACTTC,CAWGTVPYEQYF
NA,TRBV4-2,many,TRBJ1-5,TGTGCCAGCAGCCCAAAGGGATTCAATCAGCCCCAGCATTTT,CASSPKGFNQPQHF
NA,TRBV11-1,NA,TRBJ2-3,TGTGCCAGCAGACCCTTGGGCGGGAGCACAGATACGCAGTATTTT,CASRPLGGSTDTQYF
NA,TRBV11-2,few,TRBJ2-1,TGTGCCAGCAGCCTCCCGGGGACCCCCTACAATGAGCAGTTCTTC,CASSLPGTPYNEQFF
TRBD1,TRBV6-2/TRBV6-3,NA,TRBJ2-5,TGTGCCAGCAGCCCTTTAGCCGGGACAGAAAAAGAGACCCAGTACTTC,CASSPLAGTEKETQYF
TRBD2,TRBV19,few,TRBJ2-1,TGTGCCAGTAGTATAGGAGCGGGAGGACCCTACAATGAGCAGTTCTTC,CASSIGAGGPYNEQFF
TRBD1,TRBV27,NA,TRBJ1-4,TGTGCCAGCAGGCCATCCGGGACAGGGGAAAAACTGTTTTTT,CASRPSGTGEKLFF
TRBD1,TRBV2,few,TRBJ1-1,TGTGCCAGCAGGCGAACAGGGGGGAACAATAAGAACACTGAAGCTTTCTTT,CASRRTGGNNKNTEAFF
NA,TRBV27,NA,TRBJ2-1,TGTGCCAGCAGTGACATACTAGGAGGCTCCTACAATGAGCAGTTCTTC,CASSDILGGSYNEQFF
NA,TRBV6-2/TRBV6-3,many,TRBJ1-1,TGTGCCAGCAGTACACCGGACAGACTGAACACTGAAGCTTTCTTT,CASSTPDRLNTEAFF
NA,TRBV7-9,NA,TRBJ1-2,TGTGCCAGCAGCTTCACAGGAGACAACTATGGCTACACCTTC,CASSFTGDNYGYTF
TRBD2,TRBV6-5,many,TRBJ2-3,TGTGCCAGCAGTTATACTAGCGGGAGGGCCGTGGGGGGAGATACGCAGTATTTT,CASSYTSGRAVGGDTQYF
NA,TRBV7-9,many,TRBJ1-6,TGTGCCAGCAGCCCTTCCGGGGCGTTCTCCTATAATTCACCCCTCCACTTT,CASSPSGAFSYNSPLHF
NA,TRBV15,NA,TRBJ1-3,TGTGCCACCAGCCTTGCCGGACCGCTCTCTGGAAACACCATATATTTT,CATSLAGPLSGNTIYF
NA,TRBV9,few,TRBJ2-5,TGTGCCAGCAGCCCGGTTACTAGTGAAGAGACCCAGTACTTC,CASSPVTSEETQYF
NA,TRBV27,NA,TRBJ2-5,TGTGCCAGCAGTTTATCCCCCGGTGGGAGTAATCCAGAGACCCAGTACTTC,CASSLSPGGSNPETQYF
NA,TRBV27,NA,TRBJ1-1,TGTGCCAGCAGTAAAGGGGGTCTGATCCCTGAAGCTTTCTTT,CASSKGGLIPEAFF
TRBD1,TRBV27,NA,TRBJ1-1,TGTGCCAGCAGGGTAATAGGGGGCGCGAACACTGAAGCTTTCTTT,CASRVIGGANTEAFF
NA,TRBV4-1,NA,TRBJ1-5,TGCGCCAGCAGCCAATATGCCAATCAGCCCCAGCATTTT,CASSQYANQPQHF